Shown below are 26 T cell receptor beta chains from a single sample sequenced in a study of cytomegalovirus exposure and HLA in healthy donors. Amplification used 60 Vbeta primers and 13 Jbeta primers. Sequencing was performed with immunoSEQ multiplex PCR; in TCRdb, only in-frame clones are kept and a portion is missing. Altogether 90,000 to 140,000 clones are present, over 70% being singletons, with the ten largest covering 5.6%. Sequenced: PBMCs. The receptor source for this set is a male donor in good health and CMV-seronegative.

The V call is TRBV6-1, the J call TRBJ1-1; possibly TRBD1 for D (5 bases). Germline CDR1 reads MNHNS; CDR2 reads SASEGT. V was trimmed by 2 bases and J by 4 bases, leaving 17 bases between them. This CDR3 has 16 residues. Written as DNA, the CDR3 is TGTGCCAGCAGTGAATCCACAGGTGGGGAGGGCACTGAAGCTTTCTTT. Translated: CASSESTGGEGTEAFF.

The chain employs TRBV7-2 and TRBJ1-1, with a possible D match to TRBD1 (6 bases). Germline assignment: CDR1 SGHTA and CDR2 FQGNSA. V shed 3 bases and J shed 2 bases, with 13 bases lying between them. The CDR3 totals 15 residues. CDR3: CASSLGVGGNTEAFF. In nucleotides, the CDR3 is TGTGCCAGCAGCTTGGGGGTAGGGGGAAACACTGAAGCTTTCTTT.

The chain recombines TRBV4-1 with TRBJ1-1, with TRBD1 matching 7 bases. Germline assignment: CDR1 MGHRA and CDR2 YSYEKL. The CDR3 totals 13 residues. V lost 5 bases to trimming and J lost 6 bases; unmatched junction nucleotides: 6. CDR3 DNA: TGCGCCAGCAGCTGGACAGGTTCGGCTGAAGCTTTCTTT. Protein sequence: CASSWTGSAEAFF.

The V call is TRBV28, the J call TRBJ1-5, with D possibly matching TRBD1 (5 bases). In germline, CDR1 is MDHEN, CDR2 SYDVKM. V was clipped by 5 bases and J by 7 bases, with 15 bases between them. The length of the CDR3 is 14 residues. The CDR3 loop reads CASSTPGPGQPQHF. CDR3 coding DNA: TGTGCCAGCAGTACCCCAGGGCCCGGACAGCCCCAGCATTTT. Filled out from reference TRBV28 and TRBJ1-5, the complete variable domain reads DVKVTQSSRYLVKRTGEKVFLECVQDMDHENMFWYRQDPGLGLRLIYFSYDVKMKEKGDIPEGYSVSREKKERFSLILESASTNQTSMYLCASSTPGPGQPQHFGDGTRLSIL.

Comments on this clone: Within the sample, other DNA sequences also encode this same CDR3. The V call is TRBV9, the J call TRBJ2-1; TRBD2 matches 9 bases. Trimming removed 2 bases from V and 2 bases from J; junction bases left unmatched: 2. The CDR3 extends over 15 amino acids. The germline CDR1 and CDR2 sequences are SGDLS and YYNGEE. The CDR3 here is CASSVGGRAYNEQFF. The CDR3 region has the DNA TGTGCCAGCAGCGTCGGCGGGAGGGCCTACAATGAGCAGTTCTTC.

This chain joins TRBV6-1 and TRBJ2-3; a weak D match, TRBD2 (5 bases). The CDR3 consists of 13 residues. Trimming shortened V by 7 bases and J by 2 bases, and 10 bases separated the two germline ends. Germline V gene sequence: CDR1 MNHNS, CDR2 SASEGT. The CDR3 spells CASTGIFTDTQYF. The CDR3 DNA sequence: TGTGCCAGCACGGGAATTTTCACAGATACGCAGTATTTT.

There are a few counts of this clone. CDR3 region: CASSEQGALPGNTIYF. For the CDR3, the DNA is TGTGCCAGCAGTGAACAGGGGGCGCTTCCTGGAAACACCATATATTTT. The chain recombines TRBV2 with TRBJ1-3; 8 nucleotides align to TRBD1. Germline assignment: CDR1 SNHLY and CDR2 FYNNEI. J was trimmed by 2 bases and V by 2 bases; bases with no gene match: 5. The CDR3 runs 16 residues.

V is TRBV7-9 and J is TRBJ2-5; TRBD2 matches at 7 bases. The germline gives CDR1 SEHNR, CDR2 FQNEAQ (reference sequence). Trimming took 3 bases from V and 4 from J; bases not matched to a gene: 17. The CDR3 runs to 18 residues. The CDR3 region has the DNA TGTGCCAGCAGCTTGTCAAACCTAGCTATTGGGGGGGGAGAGACCCAGTACTTC. It codes for CASSLSNLAIGGGETQYF.

The chain carries TRBV5-1 and TRBJ2-3; 9 nucleotides line up with TRBD1. The germline V gene encodes CDR1 SGHRS and CDR2 YFSETQ. J gave up 4 bases and V 3 bases, and 6 bases lay outside the gene matches. The length of the CDR3 is 15 residues. The CDR3 coding sequence is TGCGCCAGCAGCTGGAGGGACAGGGAACCAGATACGCAGTATTTT. Protein: CASSWRDREPDTQYF. The full variable domain, completed using reference TRBV5-1 and TRBJ2-3, is KAGVTQTPRYLIKTRGQQVTLSCSPISGHRSVSWYQQTPGQGLQFLFEYFSETQRNKGNFPGRFSGRQFSNSRSEMNVSTLELGDSALYLCASSWRDREPDTQYFGPGTRLTVL.

This chain links TRBV9 with TRBJ2-1; 11 nucleotides match TRBD1. This CDR3 comprises 15 residues. Germline CDR1 reads SGDLS; CDR2 reads YYNGEE. V lost 3 bases to trimming and J lost 7 bases; unmatched junction nucleotides: 6. The CDR3 sequence is CASSAGQGARNEQFF. For the CDR3, the DNA is TGTGCCAGCAGCGCCGGACAGGGGGCGCGGAATGAGCAGTTCTTC.

The rearrangement joins TRBV21-1 to TRBJ1-5. TRBV21-1 is deemed a pseudogene. The CDR3 is made up of 16 amino acids. The CDR3 DNA reads TGTGCCAGCAGCAAAGAGGCAGAGGTTAGCAATCAGCCCCAGCATTTT. Translated: CASSKEAEVSNQPQHF.

This clone was detected only once. This chain's CDR3 is CAWSGGTGAEEQYF. CDR3 coding DNA: TGTGCCTGGAGTGGTGGGACAGGGGCGGAAGAGCAGTACTTC. The V gene is TRBV30, the J gene TRBJ2-7, with 10 bases aligning to TRBD1. The CDR3 loop spans 14 amino acids. V shed 1 base and J 7 bases; nucleotides not matched to a gene: 7. Germline assignment: CDR1 GTSNPN and CDR2 SVGIG (reference sequence).

This CDR3 reads CASSPDSIYGYTF. CDR3 nucleotide sequence: TGTGCCAGCAGTCCGGACAGCATCTATGGCTACACCTTC. This sequence joins TRBV28 and TRBJ1-2; the D gene is possibly TRBD1 (6 bases). Looked up from germline, CDR1 is MDHEN and CDR2 is SYDVKM. The CDR3 has 13 residues. Trimming cost V 5 bases and J 4 bases, with 11 bases left between them.

The chain uses TRBV28 and TRBJ2-5; 9 bases are a match to TRBD1. Near its end, the DNA agrees better with TRBJ2-7, so the J call may be wrong. The CDR3 runs to 14 residues. The germline gives CDR1 MDHEN, CDR2 SYDVKM. CDR3 amino acids: CATRGTGQVDEQYF. In DNA, the CDR3 is TGTGCCACCAGGGGGACAGGGCAGGTCGACGAGCAGTACTTC.

This chain links TRBV5-1 with TRBJ2-2; D may be TRBD2 (5 bases). Trimming left V 2 bases short and J 0 bases short, with 11 bases between. The germline V gene has CDR1 SGHRS and CDR2 YFSETQ. The CDR3 has 16 residues. The CDR3 nucleotides are TGCGCCAGCAGCTTTACCAGCGGAACGAACACCGGGGAGCTGTTTTTT. Protein product: CASSFTSGTNTGELFF.

This clone was recorded a few times. V usage is TRBV7-2 and J usage is TRBJ1-1; possible D gene TRBD1, 6 bases. Germline V gene sequence: CDR1 SGHTA, CDR2 FQGNSA. The CDR3 is 15 amino acids. With 3 bases removed from V and 1 base from J, the gap between germline ends came to 12 bases. The CDR3 spells CASSLSQGRNTEAFF. The CDR3 DNA sequence: TGTGCCAGCAGCTTGTCGCAGGGGAGGAACACTGAAGCTTTCTTT.

The chain is built from TRBV21-1 and TRBJ2-3; the DNA was not used to check the table's D call, TRBD1. TRBV21-1 is a pseudogene. The length of the CDR3 is 11 residues. The CDR3 reads CASSKAWQQYF. The CDR3 coding sequence is TGTGCCAGCAGCAAGGCCTGGCAGCAGTATTTT.

The rearrangement uses TRBV30 and TRBJ2-7; D might be TRBD2 (6 bases). The CDR3 runs to 13 residues. V was shortened by 2 bases and J by 7 bases, with 15 bases between the two germline ends. The germline gives CDR1 GTSNPN, CDR2 SVGIG (reference sequence). As DNA, the CDR3 is TGTGCCTGGAGTTATAGCGGTGGACGAGAGCAGTACTTC. Translation: CAWSYSGGREQYF. Using reference TRBV30 and TRBJ2-7 for the parts outside the CDR3, the full variable domain is SQTIHQWPATLVQPVGSPLSLECTVEGTSNPNLYWYRQAAGRGLQLLFYSVGIGQISSEVPQNLSASRPQDRQFILSSKKLLLSDSGFYLCAWSYSGGREQYFGPGTRLTVT.

This rearrangement joins TRBV27 to TRBJ1-1, with 7 bases matching TRBD1. CDR1 and CDR2 (germline): MNHEY, SMNVEV (reference sequence). The junction had 9 bases not matched to a gene; V was cut back by 4 bases and J by 7 bases. This CDR3 is built from 14 residues. CDR3 residues: CASSYRGQVGEAFF. The CDR3, as DNA: TGTGCCAGCAGTTATAGGGGGCAGGTCGGTGAAGCTTTCTTT.

V gene TRBV30 combines with J gene TRBJ2-5, with TRBD1 as a possible D gene (6 bases). The J call may not be correct, given that the DNA end is closer to TRBJ2-7. CDR3 size: 12 residues. The V gene's germline CDR1 is GTSNPN and CDR2 SVGIG (reference sequence). The CDR3 coding sequence is TGTGCCTACAGGGACATCACCTACGAGCAGTACTTC. Amino acids: CAYRDITYEQYF.

The CDR3 DNA reads TGTGCCAGCAGCGAGTACGAATTTAGCAATCAGCCCCAGCATTTT. Protein: CASSEYEFSNQPQHF. The chain employs TRBV4-2 and TRBJ1-5, with no clear D. The V end lost 5 bases, the J end lost 0 bases, and 11 bases lay between the germline ends. Germline V gene data show CDR1 as LGHNA and CDR2 as YNFKEQ. This CDR3 has 15 amino acids.

The chain has TRBV11-2 and TRBJ2-7, with D perhaps matching TRBD2 (6 bases). This CDR3 comprises 13 residues. Germline CDR1 SGHAT, CDR2 FQNNGV. Deletions cut 5 bases from V and 9 bases from J, with 17 bases between. Here the CDR3 reads CASSPSGTPGQYF. Here the CDR3 DNA reads TGTGCCAGCAGCCCTTCCGGGACTCCGGGGCAGTACTTC.

V usage is TRBV11-2 and J usage is TRBJ2-5; D may be TRBD2 (6 bases). The CDR3 runs to 15 residues. V lost 5 bases and J 1 base, leaving 14 bases between the germline ends. Germline V gene data show CDR1 as SGHAT and CDR2 as FQNNGV. The CDR3 region is CASSTSLALQETQYF. CDR3 coding DNA: TGTGCCAGCAGCACCTCCCTAGCGCTCCAAGAGACCCAGTACTTC.

In its sample, this clone was seen many times. The same CDR3 is also encoded by other DNA sequences in this sample. This chain connects TRBV5-1 to TRBJ1-4, with 8 positions matching TRBD1. After removal of 3 bases from V and 6 bases from J, the junction contained 4 bases not matched to a gene. Germline values: CDR1 SGHRS, CDR2 YFSETQ. The CDR3 consists of 14 residues. This CDR3 is CASSSAGGYEKLFF. Here the CDR3 DNA reads TGCGCCAGCAGCTCGGCAGGGGGCTATGAAAAACTGTTTTTT. Using reference TRBV5-1 and TRBJ1-4 for the parts outside the CDR3, the full variable domain is KAGVTQTPRYLIKTRGQQVTLSCSPISGHRSVSWYQQTPGQGLQFLFEYFSETQRNKGNFPGRFSGRQFSNSRSEMNVSTLELGDSALYLCASSSAGGYEKLFFGSGTQLSVL.

The rearrangement uses TRBV28 and TRBJ1-1, with a weak D call TRBD1 (5 bases). In germline, CDR1 is MDHEN, CDR2 SYDVKM. This CDR3 spans 14 amino acids. The V and J ends lost 7 bases and 5 bases respectively, with 17 bases between them. This CDR3 is CASTISGGSTEAFF. CDR3 sequence (DNA): TGTGCCAGCACCATATCCGGGGGATCGACTGAAGCTTTCTTT.

The chain's CDR3 is CASSFRSAGSYNEQFF. In DNA form, the CDR3 reads TGTGCCAGCAGCTTTCGTAGCGCTGGCTCCTACAATGAGCAGTTCTTC. The V gene is TRBV11-2, the J gene TRBJ2-1, with D possibly being TRBD2 (5 bases). Deletions cut 3 bases from V and 0 bases from J, with 12 bases between. Germline CDR1 and CDR2: SGHAT and FQNNGV. The CDR3 runs 16 residues.